The 5 T cell receptor beta chains in this list originate from one sample, sequenced in a study of blood T cells in healthy people across ages. Through a sample-barcoded 5' primer and a J-beta primer mix, a second PCR was run for roughly 6 to 11 cycles. TCRdb re-analysed the 5' RACE reads in MiXCR, keeping a single row per CDR3 protein. The table has hundreds of thousands of distinct CDR3 sequences, roughly 21% seen once. Material for sequencing was blood. All receptors come from a man between 65 and 85 years old in good health.

The genes are TRBV29-1 and TRBJ1-2, with D perhaps TRBD1 (5 bases). The ends were cut back, 3 bases at V and 3 bases at J, with 8 bases in the middle. Germline-derived CDR1 and CDR2 are SQVTM and ANQGSEA. This CDR3 has 12 residues. The CDR3, as DNA: TGCAGCGTTGAGTCCAGGGACTATGGCTACACCTTC. The encoded protein is CSVESRDYGYTF. The variable domain in full, completed from reference TRBV29-1 and TRBJ1-2, reads SAVISQKPSRDICQRGTSLTIQCQVDSQVTMMFWYRQQPGQSLTLIATANQGSEATYESGFVIDKFPISRPNLTFSTLTVSNMSPEDSSIYLCSVESRDYGYTFGSGTRLTVV.

V gene TRBV6-6 combines with J gene TRBJ2-4; tentative D call: TRBD1 (6 bases). CDR1 is MNHNY, CDR2 SVGAGI, per germline (reference sequence). This CDR3 has 16 amino acids. Trimming removed 7 bases from V and 0 bases from J, with 16 bases in between. The CDR3 DNA sequence: TGTGCCAGCAACAGGGACCATCCATCAGCCAAAAACATTCAGTACTTC. It yields the protein CASNRDHPSAKNIQYF.

In its sample, this clonotype was seen a few times. One junction end disagrees with the germline gene, perhaps due to a read error. The rearrangement links TRBV7-9 to TRBJ2-2, with 13 bases identical to TRBD2. Germline assignment: CDR1 SEHNR and CDR2 FQNEAQ (reference sequence). This CDR3 is 16 amino acids long. The CDR3 region has the DNA TGTGCCAGCAGACCCGGACTAGCGGGAGACACCAGGGAGCTGTTTTTT. Protein: CASRPGLAGDTRELFF.

In this sample, this clonotype turned up many times. The chain joins TRBV28 to TRBJ1-2; perhaps TRBD1 as D (6 bases). Deletions cut 2 bases from V and 8 bases from J, with 15 bases between. The germline V gene encodes CDR1 MDHEN and CDR2 SYDVKM. This CDR3 is built from 14 residues. CDR3 bases: TGTGCCAGCAGTTTAAGGGGGGGGCTAGGCGGCTACACCTTC. As protein: CASSLRGGLGGYTF.

Turning to this clonotype: Relative to the germline gene, one junction end is altered; a read error may explain this. The chain joins TRBV20-1 to TRBJ2-3; D is undetermined. This CDR3 contains 14 residues. The germline V gene encodes CDR1 DFQATT and CDR2 SNEGSKA (reference sequence). The CDR3 is CTARAGVQTDTQYF. The CDR3 DNA sequence: TGCACTGCTAGAGCCGGTGTCCAGACAGATACGCAGTATTTT.